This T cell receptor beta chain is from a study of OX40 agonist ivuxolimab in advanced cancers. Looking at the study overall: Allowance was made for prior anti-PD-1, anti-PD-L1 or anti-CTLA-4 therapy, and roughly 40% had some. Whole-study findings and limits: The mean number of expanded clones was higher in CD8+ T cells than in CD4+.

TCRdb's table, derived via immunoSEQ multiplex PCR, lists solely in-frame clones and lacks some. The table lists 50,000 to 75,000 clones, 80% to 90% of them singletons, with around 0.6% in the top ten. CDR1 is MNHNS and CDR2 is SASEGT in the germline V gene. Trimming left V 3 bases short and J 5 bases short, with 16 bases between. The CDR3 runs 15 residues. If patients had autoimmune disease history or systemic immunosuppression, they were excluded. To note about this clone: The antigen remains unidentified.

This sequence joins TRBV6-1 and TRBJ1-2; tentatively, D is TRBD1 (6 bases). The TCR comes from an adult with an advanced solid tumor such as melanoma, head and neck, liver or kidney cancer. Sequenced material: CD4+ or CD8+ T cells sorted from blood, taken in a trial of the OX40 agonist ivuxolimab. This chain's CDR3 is CASSEAGVHNYGYTF. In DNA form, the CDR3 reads TGTGCCAGCAGTGAGGCAGGGGTGCACAATTATGGCTACACCTTC.